The 3 T cell receptor beta chains below were found in one sample sequenced in a study of T cell repertoires in cytomegalovirus infection. TCRdb processed the reads anew with MiXCR; each CDR3 protein has one entry. The table lists 250,000 or so distinct CDR3 sequences, over 8% of them singletons. The sequenced sample was PBMCs. These TCRs come from a human donor in good health (CMV status not recorded). Some clones in this sample may be carry-over from other donors' samples.

V and J are TRBV4-1 and TRBJ1-1, with D perhaps TRBD1 (6 bases). CDR3 length equals 14 residues. Germline V gene sequence: CDR1 MGHRA, CDR2 YSYEKL. V lost 1 base, J lost 7 bases, and 13 bases lay in between. CDR3 in DNA: TGCGCCAGCAGCCAAGCGTCCGACAGGTATGAAGCTTTCTTT. Protein product: CASSQASDRYEAFF.

This clonotype occurred many times. The rearrangement links TRBV20-1 to TRBJ2-1, with a possible D match to TRBD1 (5 bases). The CDR3 contains 15 residues. Trimming removed 6 bases from V and 9 bases from J, with 24 bases in between. Looked up from germline, CDR1 is DFQATT and CDR2 is SNEGSKA (reference sequence). CDR3 sequence reads: CSAPAAGRTIGEQFF. DNA for the CDR3: TGCAGTGCCCCCGCGGCAGGGCGGACAATTGGTGAGCAGTTCTTC.

Ten or more counts support this clonotype. The chain couples TRBV5-1 to TRBJ2-3; no definite D call. V was cut by 0 bases and J by 1 base, with 6 bases left in between. Looked up from germline, CDR1 is SGHRS and CDR2 is YFSETQ. CDR3 length equals 14 residues. CDR3 nucleotide sequence: TGCGCCAGCAGCTTGGGAGATGGCACAGATACGCAGTATTTT. Translation gives CASSLGDGTDTQYF.